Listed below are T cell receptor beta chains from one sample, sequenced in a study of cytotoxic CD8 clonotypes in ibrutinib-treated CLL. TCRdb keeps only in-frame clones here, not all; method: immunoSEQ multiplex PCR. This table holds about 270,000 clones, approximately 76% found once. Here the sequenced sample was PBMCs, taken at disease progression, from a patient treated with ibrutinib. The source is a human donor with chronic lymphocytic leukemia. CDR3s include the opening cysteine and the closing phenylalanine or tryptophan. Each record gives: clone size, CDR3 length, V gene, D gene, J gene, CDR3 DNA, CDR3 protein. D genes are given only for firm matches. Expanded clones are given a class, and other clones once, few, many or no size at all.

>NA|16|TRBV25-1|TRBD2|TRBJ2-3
TGTGCCAGCAGCACTCCACTAGCGGACAGCACAGATACGCAGTATTTT
CASSTPLADSTDTQYF
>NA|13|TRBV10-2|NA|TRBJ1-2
TGCGCCAGCAGTGATAGGATTTGGGTTGGCTACACCTTC
CASSDRIWVGYTF
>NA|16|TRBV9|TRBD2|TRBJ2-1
TGTGCCAGCAGCGTAGGTAGCGGGGGGACCAACAATGAGCAGTTCTTC
CASSVGSGGTNNEQFF
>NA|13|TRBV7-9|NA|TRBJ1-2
TGTGCCAGCAGGGAAGGCCTGGGCTATGGCTACACCTTC
CASREGLGYGYTF
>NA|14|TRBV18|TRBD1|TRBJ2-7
TGTGCCAGCTCAGTCCCGGGACAGTCCTACGAGCAGTACTTC
CASSVPGQSYEQYF
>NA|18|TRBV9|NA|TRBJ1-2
TGTGCCAGCAGTGCCCGGACGGACAAAATGACTAAAATCTATGGCTACACCTTC
CASSARTDKMTKIYGYTF
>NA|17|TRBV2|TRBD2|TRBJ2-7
TGTGCCAGCAGTGACGCTCTAGCGGGACCCCGCTCCTACGAGCAGTACTTC
CASSDALAGPRSYEQYF
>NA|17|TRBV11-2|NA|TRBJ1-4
TGTGCCAGCAGCTTAAGTAACAGGGCCTACAGTAATGAAAAACTGTTTTTT
CASSLSNRAYSNEKLFF
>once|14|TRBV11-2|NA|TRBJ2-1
TGTGCCAGCAGCGGGAGGCCCTCCTACAATGAGCAGTTCTTC
CASSGRPSYNEQFF
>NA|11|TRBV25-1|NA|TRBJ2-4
TGTGCCAGCAGGGAACAGGGAATTCAGTACTTC
CASREQGIQYF
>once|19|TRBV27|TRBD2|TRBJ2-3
TGTGCCAGCAGTCCCTTACCGTGGGTAGCGGGAGAGAGAACAGATACGCAGTATTTT
CASSPLPWVAGERTDTQYF
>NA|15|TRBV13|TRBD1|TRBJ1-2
TGTGCCAGCAGCCTCTTAAACCAGGGGGCGGATGGCTACACCTTC
CASSLLNQGADGYTF
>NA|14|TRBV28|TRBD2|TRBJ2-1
TGTGCCAGCAGTACCAGCGGGAGTGGCAATGAGCAGTTCTTC
CASSTSGSGNEQFF
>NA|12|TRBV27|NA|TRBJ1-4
TGTGCCAGCAGTTTACGGGGGGGAAAACTGTTTTTT
CASSLRGGKLFF
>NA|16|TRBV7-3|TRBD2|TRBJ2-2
TGTGCCAGCAGCCTTAGCGGGAGAAATAGGGGCGGGGAGCTGTTTTTT
CASSLSGRNRGGELFF
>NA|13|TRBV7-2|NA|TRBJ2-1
TGTGCCAGCAGCCTTATTCTGGCGAATGAGCAGTTCTTC
CASSLILANEQFF
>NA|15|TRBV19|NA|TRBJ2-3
TGTGCCAGTAGCAACACGGGACTGCCAACAGATACGCAGTATTTT
CASSNTGLPTDTQYF
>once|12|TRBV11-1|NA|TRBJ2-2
TGTGCCAGCAGCTCGCACTCCGGGGAGCTGTTTTTT
CASSSHSGELFF
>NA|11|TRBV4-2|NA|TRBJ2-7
TGTGCCAGCAGCCAATCCTACGAGCAGTACTTC
CASSQSYEQYF
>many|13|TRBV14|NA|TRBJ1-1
TGTGCCAGCAGCCACCTGACAGAAACTGAAGCTTTCTTT
CASSHLTETEAFF
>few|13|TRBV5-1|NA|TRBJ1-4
TGCGCCAGCAGCACCCTCAGTAATGAAAAACTGTTTTTT
CASSTLSNEKLFF
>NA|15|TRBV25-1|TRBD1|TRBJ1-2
TGTGCCAGCAGTGAATTCAGGGGGTCGAACTATGGCTACACCTTC
CASSEFRGSNYGYTF
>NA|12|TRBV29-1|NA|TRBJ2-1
TGCAGCGTTGAAGAACAGGTTTACGAGCAGTTCTTC
CSVEEQVYEQFF
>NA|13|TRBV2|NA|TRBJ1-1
TGTGCCAGCAAGCCAGGGTGGAACACTGAAGCTTTCTTT
CASKPGWNTEAFF
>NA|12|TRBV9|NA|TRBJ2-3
TGTGCCAGCAGCGGGGCTGGGGATACGCAGTATTTT
CASSGAGDTQYF
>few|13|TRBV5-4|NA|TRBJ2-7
TGTGCCAGCAGCCCCTCCGGGGTCCACGAGCAGTACTTC
CASSPSGVHEQYF
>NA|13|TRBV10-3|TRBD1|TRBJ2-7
TGTGCCATCAAAGACAGGGACTCCTACGAGCAGTACTTC
CAIKDRDSYEQYF
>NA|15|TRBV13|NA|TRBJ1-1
TGTGCCAGCACGTTTATGGAGGGGATGGGCACTGAAGCTTTCTTT
CASTFMEGMGTEAFF
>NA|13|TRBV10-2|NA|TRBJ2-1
TGCGCCAGCAGTGCCCATGGTATAAATGAGCAGTTCTTC
CASSAHGINEQFF
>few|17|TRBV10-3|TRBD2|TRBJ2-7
TGTGCCATCAGTGGCCCCGCACGACTAGCGGGAGTGTACGAGCAGTACTTC
CAISGPARLAGVYEQYF
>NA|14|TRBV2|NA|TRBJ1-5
TGTGCCAGCAGTGTAGGACGGAATAATCAGCCCCAGCATTTT
CASSVGRNNQPQHF
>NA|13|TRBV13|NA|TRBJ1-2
TGTGCCAGCAGCTTAAACGGACAGCGGTACTACACCTTC
CASSLNGQRYYTF
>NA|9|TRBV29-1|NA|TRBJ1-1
TGCAGCGCCGGCACTGAAGCTTTCTTT
CSAGTEAFF